This TCR beta chain was captured in a study of CD8 T cells in Susac syndrome. Blood CD8+ and CD4+ T cells underwent high-throughput TCR beta sequencing. TEMRA cells were FACS-enriched and CD8+ and CD4+ T cells negatively isolated. General study results and limits: Susac syndrome CD4+ T cell repertoires showed no clonal expansion.

cDNA came from around 0.5 to 1 ug RNA primed by random hexamers. By means of immunoSEQ multiplex PCR, TCR beta CDR3 spanning 54 Vbeta and 13 Jbeta underwent amplification. TCRdb used MiXCR to reprocess the immunoSEQ multiplex PCR reads, holding one entry per CDR3 protein. The sample records under 200,000 distinct CDR3 sequences, more than 95% being singletons. Details on this clonotype: Its antigen remains unknown.

CDR1 is GTSNPN, CDR2 SVGIG, per germline (reference sequence). This CDR3 is 11 amino acids long. V lost 4 bases and J 4 bases, leaving 7 bases between the germline ends. Sequenced material: CD4+ T cells from PBMCs. This TCR was sampled from a human donor with Susac syndrome. V and J are TRBV30 and TRBJ1-1, with D uncertain. This chain's CDR3 is CAWIGSTEAFF. As DNA, the CDR3 is TGTGCCTGGATCGGGAGCACTGAAGCTTTCTTT. The whole variable domain, filled in from reference TRBV30 and TRBJ1-1, reads SQTIHQWPATLVQPVGSPLSLECTVEGTSNPNLYWYRQAAGRGLQLLFYSVGIGQISSEVPQNLSASRPQDRQFILSSKKLLLSDSGFYLCAWIGSTEAFFGQGTRLTVV.